Each of the 11 T cell receptor beta chains below was sequenced from the same sample in a study of blood T cell repertoires in COVID-19. Assay: immunoSEQ multiplex PCR; the TCRdb copy retains only in-frame clones and omits some. The repertoire consists of 200,000 or so clones, with 80% to 90% occurring once and the leading ten covering roughly 9.8%. The specimen sequenced was peripheral blood. The receptors were sampled from a human donor with active or convalescent COVID-19. The donor label of this sample is uncertain.

About this clone: One junction end does not reproduce the germline sequence, and a read error may be involved. The gene calls are TRBV19 and TRBJ2-1, with D tentatively TRBD2 (5 bases). CDR3 length equals 14 residues. CDR1 LNHDA and CDR2 SQIVND come from the germline V gene (reference sequence). The CDR3 loop reads CASSRESQADEQFF. The CDR3 coding sequence is TGTGCCAGCAGTAGGGAGTCCCAAGCCGATGAGCAGTTCTTC.

This clone was recorded only once. The J gene is TRBJ1-2, the V gene TRBV11-2, with a weak D call TRBD1 (6 bases). The CDR3 spans 13 residues. V gave up 3 bases and J gave up 6 bases, with 11 bases separating them. The germline V gene encodes CDR1 SGHAT and CDR2 FQNNGV. As DNA, the CDR3 is TGTGCCAGCAGCTTTGGACAGTTCGATGGCTACACCTTC. It translates to CASSFGQFDGYTF.

The gene calls are TRBV27 and TRBJ1-6; maybe TRBD1 (6 bases). This CDR3 comprises 15 residues. V lost 3 bases to trimming and J lost 7 bases, with 13 bases between them. The germline V gene has CDR1 MNHEY and CDR2 SMNVEV (reference sequence). The DNA for the CDR3 is TGTGCCAGCAGTTTCAAACAGGGAAGAAATTCACCCCTCCACTTT. Translating it yields CASSFKQGRNSPLHF.

The rearrangement links TRBV10-3 to TRBJ1-6; D is unresolved. The germline V gene encodes CDR1 ENHRY and CDR2 SYGVKD. Trimming removed 4 bases from V and 5 bases from J, with 12 bases in between. CDR3 size: 15 residues. The CDR3 here is CAISGHQTNNSPLHF. Here the CDR3 DNA reads TGTGCCATCAGTGGACACCAGACTAATAATTCACCCCTCCACTTT.

The chain recombines TRBV28 with TRBJ2-1; D call uncertain. The V gene's germline CDR1 is MDHEN and CDR2 SYDVKM. Trimming took 6 bases from V and 6 from J, leaving 3 bases between them. This CDR3 has 10 residues. In nucleotides, the CDR3 is TGTGCCAGCAGCAGCAATGAGCAGTTCTTC. This sequence encodes CASSSNEQFF. Variable domain in full (rest from reference TRBV28 and TRBJ2-1): DVKVTQSSRYLVKRTGEKVFLECVQDMDHENMFWYRQDPGLGLRLIYFSYDVKMKEKGDIPEGYSVSREKKERFSLILESASTNQTSMYLCASSSNEQFFGPGTRLTVL.

This clone was counted a single time. The rearrangement uses TRBV5-1 and TRBJ2-3; perhaps TRBD1 as D (5 bases). This CDR3 has 14 amino acids. Trimming shortened V by 8 bases and J by 0 bases, and 13 bases separated the two germline ends. Per germline, CDR1 SGHRS and CDR2 YFSETQ. This CDR3 is CASRTHPSTDTQYF. In DNA, the CDR3 is TGCGCCAGTAGGACACACCCCAGCACAGATACGCAGTATTTT.

The rearrangement joins TRBV5-4 to TRBJ2-1; 10 positions agree with TRBD2. Germline CDR1 reads SGHNT; CDR2 reads YYREEE (reference sequence). The V gene end was trimmed by 1 base and the J gene end by 0 bases; junction bases not matched to a gene: 1. There are 16 residues in the CDR3. Here the CDR3 reads CASSLKRGGSYNEQFF. The CDR3, as DNA: TGTGCCAGCAGCTTGAAGCGGGGGGGCTCCTACAATGAGCAGTTCTTC.

This sequence joins TRBV28 and TRBJ2-1, with 7 nucleotides matching TRBD1. Germline V gives CDR1 MDHEN, CDR2 SYDVKM. The V segment lost 6 bases and the J segment 2 bases; nucleotides outside the gene matches: 13. The CDR3 has 17 residues. The CDR3: CASSPGRGQAAYNEQFF. The CDR3 DNA reads TGTGCCAGCAGCCCCGGCAGAGGACAGGCAGCCTACAATGAGCAGTTCTTC.

This clone was found a few times. This sequence joins TRBV19 and TRBJ1-1; no reliable D call. The CDR3 length is 13 residues. V was shortened by 5 bases and J by 4 bases, with 11 bases between the two germline ends. CDR1 is LNHDA and CDR2 is SQIVND in the germline V gene (reference sequence). In DNA form, the CDR3 reads TGTGCCAGTAGTTCTTCCGGTTTCACTGAAGCTTTCTTT. Protein product: CASSSSGFTEAFF.

The V and J genes are TRBV13 and TRBJ2-1; a weak D match, TRBD1 (5 bases). Trimming pared 4 bases from V and 4 bases from J, leaving 8 bases between. Germline assignment: CDR1 PRHDT and CDR2 FYEKMQ (reference sequence). The CDR3 extends over 13 amino acids. For the CDR3, the DNA is TGTGCCAGCAGCTCGACAGAATACAATGAGCAGTTCTTC. It is translated as CASSSTEYNEQFF.

This chain connects TRBV7-2 to TRBJ1-5, with no clear D. Germline CDR1 is SGHTA and CDR2 is FQGNSA. V shed 2 bases and J shed 2 bases, with 10 bases lying between them. This CDR3 comprises 15 residues. The CDR3 sequence is CASSLSPFGNQPQHF. In DNA, the CDR3 is TGTGCCAGCAGCTTATCCCCTTTCGGCAATCAGCCCCAGCATTTT. The whole variable domain, filled in from reference TRBV7-2 and TRBJ1-5, reads GAGVSQSPSNKVTEKGKDVELRCDPISGHTALYWYRQSLGQGLEFLIYFQGNSAPDKSGLPSDRFSAERTGGSVSTLTIQRTQQEDSAVYLCASSLSPFGNQPQHFGDGTRLSIL.